Below, one TCR beta chain is given with its context. The CDR3 runs to 12 residues. Trimming stripped 1 base from V and 4 bases from J, with 4 bases between. The germline V gene encodes CDR1 SGHNT and CDR2 YENEEA. This sample was taken from a study of blood T cell repertoires in COVID-19. The table came from immunoSEQ multiplex PCR; TCRdb's copy has only in-frame clones and leaves some out. The data contain approximately 90,000 clones, roughly 85% of them seen just once; the ten biggest clones take up roughly 40%. This TCR came from an elderly man with acute or convalescent COVID-19. The material sequenced was peripheral blood. This chain connects TRBV11-3 to TRBJ2-5; D ambiguous. DNA for the CDR3: TGTGCCAGCAGCTTAGGGGCAGAGACCCAGTACTTC. It encodes CASSLGAETQYF.